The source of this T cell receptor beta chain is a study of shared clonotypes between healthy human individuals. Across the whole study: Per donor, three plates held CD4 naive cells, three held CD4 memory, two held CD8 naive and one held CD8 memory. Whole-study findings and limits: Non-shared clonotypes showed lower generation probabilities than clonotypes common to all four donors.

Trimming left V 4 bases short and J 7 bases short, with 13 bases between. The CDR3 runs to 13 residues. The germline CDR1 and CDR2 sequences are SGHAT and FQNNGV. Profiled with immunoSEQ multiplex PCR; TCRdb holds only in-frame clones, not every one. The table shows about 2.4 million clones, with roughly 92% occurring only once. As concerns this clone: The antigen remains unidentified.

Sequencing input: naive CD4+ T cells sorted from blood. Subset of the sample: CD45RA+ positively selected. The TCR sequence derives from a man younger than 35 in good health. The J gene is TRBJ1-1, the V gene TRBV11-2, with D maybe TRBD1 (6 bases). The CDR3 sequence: CASSWTDFDEAFF. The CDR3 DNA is TGTGCCAGCAGCTGGACAGATTTTGATGAAGCTTTCTTT.